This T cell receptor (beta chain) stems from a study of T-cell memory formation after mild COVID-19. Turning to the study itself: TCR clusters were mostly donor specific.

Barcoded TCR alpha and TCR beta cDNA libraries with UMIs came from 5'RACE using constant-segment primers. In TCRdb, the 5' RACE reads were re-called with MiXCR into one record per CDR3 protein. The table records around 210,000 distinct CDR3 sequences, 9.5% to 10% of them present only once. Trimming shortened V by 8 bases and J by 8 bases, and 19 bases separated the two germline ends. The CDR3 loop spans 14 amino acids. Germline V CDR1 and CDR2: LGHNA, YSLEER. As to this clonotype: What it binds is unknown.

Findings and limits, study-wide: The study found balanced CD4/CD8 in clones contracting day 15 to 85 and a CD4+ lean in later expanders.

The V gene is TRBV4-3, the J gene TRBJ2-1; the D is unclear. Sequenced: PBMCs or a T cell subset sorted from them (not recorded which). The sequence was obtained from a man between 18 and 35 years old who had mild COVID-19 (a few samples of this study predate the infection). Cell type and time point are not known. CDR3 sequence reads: CASQSDPDNHEQFF. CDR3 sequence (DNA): TGCGCCAGCCAATCGGACCCAGACAATCATGAGCAGTTCTTC.